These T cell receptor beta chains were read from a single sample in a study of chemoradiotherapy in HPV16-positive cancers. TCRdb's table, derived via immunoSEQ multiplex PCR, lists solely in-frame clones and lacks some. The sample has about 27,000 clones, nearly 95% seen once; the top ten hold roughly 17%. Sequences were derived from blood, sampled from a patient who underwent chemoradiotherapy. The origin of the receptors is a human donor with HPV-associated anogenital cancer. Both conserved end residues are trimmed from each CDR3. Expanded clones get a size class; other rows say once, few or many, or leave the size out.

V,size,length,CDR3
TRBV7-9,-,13,ASSTGKSMNTEAF
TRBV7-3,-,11,ASSSGLLETQY
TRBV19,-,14,ASSIGGTGGNQPQH
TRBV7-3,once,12,ASSLTLQGDGYT
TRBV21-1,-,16,ASIEGGAGSYSNQPQH
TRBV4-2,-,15,ASSPLSPGGITDEQF
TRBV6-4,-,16,ASSHRDRGRIGNQPQH
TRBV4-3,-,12,ASSPPFWGQGYT
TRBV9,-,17,ASSHGLDVREGRADTQY
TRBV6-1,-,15,ASSEPRRGRENTEAF
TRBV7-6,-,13,ASSPRTSGGNEQF
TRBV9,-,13,ASSVRLAVYNEQF
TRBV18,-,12,ASSIDERSYEQY
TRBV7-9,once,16,ASSFAGGDVHSGNTIY
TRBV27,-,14,ASSLSLAGVPNEQF
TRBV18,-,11,ASSYTRNTEAF
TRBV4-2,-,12,ASSHTGTGYGYT
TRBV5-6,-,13,ASSPAGSSYNEQF
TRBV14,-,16,ASSQRVSPGRNNYGYT
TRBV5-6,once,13,ASSLRGGMNTEAF
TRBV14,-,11,ASSLGEGYGYT
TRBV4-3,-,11,ASSQDIGDRQF
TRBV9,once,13,ASSVAGQAADTQY
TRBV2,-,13,ASTYDSVSGNTIY
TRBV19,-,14,ASRSPRDRSNYGYT
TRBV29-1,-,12,SVDGRGAPETQY
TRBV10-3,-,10,AIKGTGYGYT